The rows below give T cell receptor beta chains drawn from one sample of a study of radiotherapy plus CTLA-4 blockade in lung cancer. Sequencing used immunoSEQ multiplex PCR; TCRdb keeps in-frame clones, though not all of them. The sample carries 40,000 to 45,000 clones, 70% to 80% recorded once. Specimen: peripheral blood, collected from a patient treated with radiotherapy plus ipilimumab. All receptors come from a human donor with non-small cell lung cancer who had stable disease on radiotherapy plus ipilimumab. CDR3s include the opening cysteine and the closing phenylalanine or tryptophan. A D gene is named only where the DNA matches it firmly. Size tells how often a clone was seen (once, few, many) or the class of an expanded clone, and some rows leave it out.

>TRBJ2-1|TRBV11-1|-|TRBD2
CASSRGTSGGVEQFF
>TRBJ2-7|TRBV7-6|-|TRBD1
CASSPGTGFSYEQYF
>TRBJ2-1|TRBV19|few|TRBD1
CAAREGQGKGEQFF
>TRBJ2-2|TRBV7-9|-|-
CASSLRISGNTGELFF
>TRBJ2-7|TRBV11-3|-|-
CASSLEDSSYEQYF
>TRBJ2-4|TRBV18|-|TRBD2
CASSPGGNIQYF
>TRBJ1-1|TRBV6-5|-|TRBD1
CASSEGQTGGAFF
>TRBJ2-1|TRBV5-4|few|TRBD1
CASSLFGQGAFNEQFF
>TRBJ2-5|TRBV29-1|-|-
CSVNRGQETQYF
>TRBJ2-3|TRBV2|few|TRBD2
CARRGENTDTQYF
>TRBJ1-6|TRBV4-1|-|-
CASSQGPVSPLHF
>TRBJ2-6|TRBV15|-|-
CATSRDGGRPDFFSGANVLTF
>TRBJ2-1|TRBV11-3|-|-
CASSTQRGERFF
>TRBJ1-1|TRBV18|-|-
CASSPTVVTEAFF
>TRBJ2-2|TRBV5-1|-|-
CASSVIQVPGELFF
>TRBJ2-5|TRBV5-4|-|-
CASSPRVGVETQYF
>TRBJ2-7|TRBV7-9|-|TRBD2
CASSLGRAGALSSYEQYF
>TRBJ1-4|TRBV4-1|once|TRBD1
CASSQDLRVGTGNEKLFF
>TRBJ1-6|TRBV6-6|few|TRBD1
CASYTAAGGSRPLHF
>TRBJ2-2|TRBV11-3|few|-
CASSLTTNTGELFF
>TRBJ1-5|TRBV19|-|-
CASSKQGIGSNQPQHF
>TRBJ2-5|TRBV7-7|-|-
CASSLGVGGAGETQYF
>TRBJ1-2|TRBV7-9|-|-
CASSQGKNYGYTF
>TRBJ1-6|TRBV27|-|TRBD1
CASSLGQGIPPLHF
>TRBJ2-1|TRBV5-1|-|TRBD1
CASSLGQGHYNEQFF
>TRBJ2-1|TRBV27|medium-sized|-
CASSPFPPATSYNEQFF
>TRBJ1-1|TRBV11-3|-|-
CASRDPGKRAFF
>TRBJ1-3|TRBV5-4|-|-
CASSLSGGGNTIYF
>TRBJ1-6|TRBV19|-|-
CASSAQYNSPLHF
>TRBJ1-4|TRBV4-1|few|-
CASSQGIGVGEKLFF
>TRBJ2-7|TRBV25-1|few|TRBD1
CASSGPGTGVWEQYF
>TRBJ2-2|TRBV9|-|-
CASSVGGVGELFF
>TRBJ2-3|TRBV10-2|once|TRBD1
CASGLSLDRGTQYF
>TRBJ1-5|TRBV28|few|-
CASSIPSRVRSNQPQHF
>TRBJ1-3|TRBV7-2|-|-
CASSPRLGASGNTIYF
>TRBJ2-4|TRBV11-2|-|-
CASSLVKELQYF
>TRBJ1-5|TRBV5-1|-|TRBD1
CASRTGVNPNQPQHF
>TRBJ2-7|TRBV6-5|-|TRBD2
CASSYSVAGGYEQYF
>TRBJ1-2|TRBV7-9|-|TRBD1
CASRPGQGGQGDGYTF
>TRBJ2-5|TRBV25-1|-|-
CASSEVGGRETQYF
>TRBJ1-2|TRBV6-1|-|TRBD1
CASSATVTGGGYGYTF
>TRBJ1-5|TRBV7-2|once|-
CASSLGQNYQPQHF
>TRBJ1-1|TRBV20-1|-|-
CSADQGGEAFF
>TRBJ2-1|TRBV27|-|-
CASSLRASALNEQFF
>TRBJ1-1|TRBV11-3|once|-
CASSLVRSNTEAFF
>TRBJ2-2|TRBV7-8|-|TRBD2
CASSPVSGGAVGELFF
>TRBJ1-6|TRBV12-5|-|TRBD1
CASGLGQGGNSPLHF
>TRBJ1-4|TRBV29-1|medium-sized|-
CSVSGTSGGANEKLFF
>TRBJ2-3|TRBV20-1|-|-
CSAPYTDTQYF
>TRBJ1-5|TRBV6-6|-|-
CASGVNQPQHF
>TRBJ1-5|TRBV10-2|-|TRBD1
CASRIDRANQPQHF
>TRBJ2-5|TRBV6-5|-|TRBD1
CASSLTGPKETQYF
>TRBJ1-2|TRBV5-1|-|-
CASSLEGRGISGYTF
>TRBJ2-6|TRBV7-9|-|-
CASSLVGQKRSGANVLTF
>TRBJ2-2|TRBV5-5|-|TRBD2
CASSLVGLAGAGELFF